This T cell receptor (beta chain) appears in the sequencing data of a study of OX40 agonist ivuxolimab in advanced cancers. With 5 bases removed from V and 3 bases from J, the gap between germline ends came to 8 bases. The CDR3 runs 12 residues. The germline CDR1 and CDR2 sequences are SGHTA and FQGNSA. Measured with immunoSEQ multiplex PCR; TCRdb has only the in-frame clones, and not every one. This sample yields approximately 79,000 clones, of which 65% to 90% are seen a single time; roughly 3% belongs to the top ten. Drawing of blood for sampling happened at baseline, at cycle 4 day 1, and at cycle 7 day 1.

This sequence was found in an adult with an advanced solid tumor such as melanoma, head and neck, liver or kidney cancer. The chain recombines TRBV7-2 with TRBJ2-7; D not resolved. The material sequenced was CD4+ or CD8+ T cells sorted from blood, taken in a trial of the OX40 agonist ivuxolimab. The CDR3 is CASSPNVYEQYF. The CDR3 DNA reads as TGTGCCAGCAGCCCCAACGTCTACGAGCAGTACTTC.